This TCR beta chain was identified during a study of CD8 T cells in ankylosing spondylitis. Overall study findings and caveats: Significant enrichment of disease-linked clones was reportedly seen in matched ankylosing spondylitis synovial fluid. There were earlier reports of some motif variants in reactive arthritis synovial fluid and blood.

This clonotype was seen repeatedly, ten times or more. The antigen is not known. Deletions cut 6 bases from V and 2 bases from J, with 18 bases between. This CDR3 is built from 15 residues. Germline loops: CDR1 DFQATT, CDR2 SNEGSKA (reference sequence). TCRdb re-called the 5' RACE reads through MiXCR, storing one row per CDR3 protein. The repertoire includes 220,000 or so distinct CDR3 sequences, 8% to 11% of them detected once, and approximately 20% sits in the top ten. The specimen sequenced was blood, either unsorted or a sorted T cell fraction (not recorded which). This TCR came from a male donor with ankylosing spondylitis or in good health (not recorded which). The chain couples TRBV20-1 to TRBJ2-3; D possibly matches TRBD1 or TRBD2 (6 bases each). CDR3 bases: TGCAGTGCAGGGGGACTCACACGACTCACAGATACGCAGTATTTT. Encoded protein: CSAGGLTRLTDTQYF.